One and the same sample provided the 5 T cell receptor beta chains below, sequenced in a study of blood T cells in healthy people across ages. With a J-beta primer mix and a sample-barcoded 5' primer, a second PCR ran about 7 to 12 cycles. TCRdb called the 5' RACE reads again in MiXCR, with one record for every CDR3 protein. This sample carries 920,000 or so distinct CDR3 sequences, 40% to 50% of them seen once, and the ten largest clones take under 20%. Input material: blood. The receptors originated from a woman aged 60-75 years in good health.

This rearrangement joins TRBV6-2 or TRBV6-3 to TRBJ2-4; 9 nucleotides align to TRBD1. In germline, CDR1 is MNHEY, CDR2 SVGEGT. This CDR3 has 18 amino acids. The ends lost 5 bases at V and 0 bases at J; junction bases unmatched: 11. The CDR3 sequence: CASSGFRDRVLAKNIQYF. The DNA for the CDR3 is TGTGCCAGCAGTGGATTCCGGGACAGGGTCCTAGCCAAAAACATTCAGTACTTC.

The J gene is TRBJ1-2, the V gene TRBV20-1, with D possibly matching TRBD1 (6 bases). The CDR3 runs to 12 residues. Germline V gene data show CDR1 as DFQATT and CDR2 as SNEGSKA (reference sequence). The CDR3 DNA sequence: TGCAAGGTTGAGGGGGAGGACTATGGCTACACCTTC. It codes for CKVEGEDYGYTF.

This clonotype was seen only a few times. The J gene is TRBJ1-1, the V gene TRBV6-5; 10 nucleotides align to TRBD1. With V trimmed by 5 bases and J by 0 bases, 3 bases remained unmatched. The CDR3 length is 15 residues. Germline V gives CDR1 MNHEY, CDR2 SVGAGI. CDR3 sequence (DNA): TGTGCCAGCAGTAAGGACAGGGGGGTGAACACTGAAGCTTTCTTT. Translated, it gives CASSKDRGVNTEAFF.

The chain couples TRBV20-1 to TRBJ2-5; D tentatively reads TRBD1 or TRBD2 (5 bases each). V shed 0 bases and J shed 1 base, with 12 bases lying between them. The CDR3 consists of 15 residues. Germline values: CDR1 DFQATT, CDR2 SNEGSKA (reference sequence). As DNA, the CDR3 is TGCAGTGCTAGAGATTTCATGAGGGGCCAAGAGACCCAGTACTTC. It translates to CSARDFMRGQETQYF.

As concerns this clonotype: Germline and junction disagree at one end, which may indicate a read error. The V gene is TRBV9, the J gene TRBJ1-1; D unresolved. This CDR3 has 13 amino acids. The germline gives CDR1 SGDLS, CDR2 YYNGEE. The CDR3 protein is CASGVRVNTEAFF. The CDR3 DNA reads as TGTGCCAGCGGCGTAAGAGTGAACACTGAAGCTTTCTTT.